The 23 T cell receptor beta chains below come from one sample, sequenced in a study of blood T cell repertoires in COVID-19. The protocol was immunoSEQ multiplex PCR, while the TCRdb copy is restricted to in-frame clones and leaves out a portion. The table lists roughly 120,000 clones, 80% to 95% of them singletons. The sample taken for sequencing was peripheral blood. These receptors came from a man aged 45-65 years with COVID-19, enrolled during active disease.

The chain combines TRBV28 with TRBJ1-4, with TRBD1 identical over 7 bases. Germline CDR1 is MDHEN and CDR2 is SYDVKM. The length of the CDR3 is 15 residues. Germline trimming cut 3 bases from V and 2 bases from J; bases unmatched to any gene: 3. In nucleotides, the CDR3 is TGTGCCAGCAGTTTGTCGACAGGGACTAATGAAAAACTGTTTTTT. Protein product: CASSLSTGTNEKLFF.

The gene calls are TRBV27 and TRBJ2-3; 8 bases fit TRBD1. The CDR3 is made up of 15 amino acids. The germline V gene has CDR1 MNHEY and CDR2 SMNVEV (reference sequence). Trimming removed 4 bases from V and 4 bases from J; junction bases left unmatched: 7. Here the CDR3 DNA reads TGTGCCAGCAGTTATACGGACAGGGTCCCAGATACGCAGTATTTT. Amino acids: CASSYTDRVPDTQYF.

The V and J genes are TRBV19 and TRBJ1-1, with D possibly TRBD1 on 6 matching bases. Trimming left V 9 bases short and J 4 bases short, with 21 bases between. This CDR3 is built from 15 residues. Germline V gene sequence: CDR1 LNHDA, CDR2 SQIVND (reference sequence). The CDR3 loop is CASLQGGKGVTEAFF. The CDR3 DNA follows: TGTGCCAGCTTACAGGGAGGGAAGGGGGTCACTGAAGCTTTCTTT.

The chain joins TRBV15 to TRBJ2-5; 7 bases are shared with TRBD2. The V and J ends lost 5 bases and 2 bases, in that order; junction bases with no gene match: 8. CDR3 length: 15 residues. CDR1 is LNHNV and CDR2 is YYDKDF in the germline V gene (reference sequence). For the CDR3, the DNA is TGTGCCACCAGCTCCCCGGGGGGTGGACAAGAGACCCAGTACTTC. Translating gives CATSSPGGGQETQYF. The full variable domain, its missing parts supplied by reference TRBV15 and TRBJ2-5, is DAMVIQNPRYQVTQFGKPVTLSCSQTLNHNVMYWYQQKSSQAPKLLFHYYDKDFNNEADTPDNFQSRRPNTSFCFLDIRSPGLGDTAMYLCATSSPGGGQETQYFGPGTRLLVL.

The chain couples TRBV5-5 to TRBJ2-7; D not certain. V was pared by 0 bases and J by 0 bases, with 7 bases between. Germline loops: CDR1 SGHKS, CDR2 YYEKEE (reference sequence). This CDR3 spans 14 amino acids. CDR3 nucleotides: TGTGCCAGCAGCTTGGTATCCAGCTCCTACGAGCAGTACGTC. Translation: CASSLVSSSYEQYV.

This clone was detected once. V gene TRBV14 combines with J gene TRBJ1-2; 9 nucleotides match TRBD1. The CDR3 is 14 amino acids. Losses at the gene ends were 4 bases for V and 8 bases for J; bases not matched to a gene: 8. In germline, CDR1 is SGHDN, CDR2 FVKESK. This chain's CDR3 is CASSLQQGAGGYTF. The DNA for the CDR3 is TGTGCCAGCAGCCTACAACAGGGGGCCGGGGGCTACACCTTC.

This chain's CDR3 is CASSRGTGRSYEQYF. The CDR3 bases are TGTGCCAGCAGTAGGGGGACGGGACGATCCTACGAGCAGTACTTC. V is TRBV4-2 and J is TRBJ2-7; D might be TRBD1 (6 bases). The CDR3 runs to 15 residues. CDR1 and CDR2 from the germline V gene are LGHNA and YNFKEQ. The ends were cut back, 6 bases at V and 1 base at J, with 16 bases in the middle.

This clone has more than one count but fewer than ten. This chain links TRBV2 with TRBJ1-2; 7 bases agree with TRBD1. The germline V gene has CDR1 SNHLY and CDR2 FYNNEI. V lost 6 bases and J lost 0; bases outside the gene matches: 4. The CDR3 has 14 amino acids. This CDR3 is CASSLQGTNYGYTF. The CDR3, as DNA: TGTGCCAGCAGCCTACAGGGGACTAACTATGGCTACACCTTC.

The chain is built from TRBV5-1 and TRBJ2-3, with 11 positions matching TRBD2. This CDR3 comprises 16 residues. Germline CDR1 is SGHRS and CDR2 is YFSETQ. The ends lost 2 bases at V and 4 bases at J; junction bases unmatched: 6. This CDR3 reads CASSLGASGRSDTQYF. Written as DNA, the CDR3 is TGCGCCAGCAGCTTAGGGGCTAGCGGGAGGTCAGATACGCAGTATTTT. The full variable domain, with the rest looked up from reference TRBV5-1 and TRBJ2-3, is KAGVTQTPRYLIKTRGQQVTLSCSPISGHRSVSWYQQTPGQGLQFLFEYFSETQRNKGNFPGRFSGRQFSNSRSEMNVSTLELGDSALYLCASSLGASGRSDTQYFGPGTRLTVL.

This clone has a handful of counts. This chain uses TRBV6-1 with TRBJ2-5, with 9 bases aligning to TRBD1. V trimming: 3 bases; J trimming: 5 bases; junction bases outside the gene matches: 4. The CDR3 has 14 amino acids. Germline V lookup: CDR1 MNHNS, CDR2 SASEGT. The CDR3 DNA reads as TGTGCCAGCAGTGACGGACAGGGGCCGGAGACCCAGTACTTC. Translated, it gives CASSDGQGPETQYF.

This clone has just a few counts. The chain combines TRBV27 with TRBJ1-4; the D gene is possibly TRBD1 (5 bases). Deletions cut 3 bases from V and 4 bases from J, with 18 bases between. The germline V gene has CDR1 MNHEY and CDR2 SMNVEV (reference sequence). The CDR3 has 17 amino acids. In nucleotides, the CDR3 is TGTGCCAGCAGTTTCCTAAGGGGCCGGAACCTTAATGAAAAACTGTTTTTT. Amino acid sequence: CASSFLRGRNLNEKLFF.

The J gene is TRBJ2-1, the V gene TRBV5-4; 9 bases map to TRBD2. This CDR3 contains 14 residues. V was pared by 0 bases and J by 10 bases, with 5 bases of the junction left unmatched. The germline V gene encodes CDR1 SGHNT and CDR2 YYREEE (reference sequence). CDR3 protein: CASSLDPLAGEQFF. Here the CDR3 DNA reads TGTGCCAGCAGCTTGGATCCCCTAGCGGGAGAGCAGTTCTTC.

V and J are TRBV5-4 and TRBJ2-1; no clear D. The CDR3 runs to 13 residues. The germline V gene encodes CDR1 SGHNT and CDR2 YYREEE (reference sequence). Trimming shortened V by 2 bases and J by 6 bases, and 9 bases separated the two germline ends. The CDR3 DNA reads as TGTGCCAGCAGCTTAGGTGGGCTCAATGAGCAGTTCTTC. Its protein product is CASSLGGLNEQFF.

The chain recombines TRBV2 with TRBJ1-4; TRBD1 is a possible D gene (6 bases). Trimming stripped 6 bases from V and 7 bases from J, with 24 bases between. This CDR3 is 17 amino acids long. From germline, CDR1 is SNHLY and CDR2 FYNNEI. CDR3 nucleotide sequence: TGTGCCAGCAGCCGTCGTCTGCTTGGGGGCATCGGTGAAAAACTGTTTTTT. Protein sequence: CASSRRLLGGIGEKLFF.

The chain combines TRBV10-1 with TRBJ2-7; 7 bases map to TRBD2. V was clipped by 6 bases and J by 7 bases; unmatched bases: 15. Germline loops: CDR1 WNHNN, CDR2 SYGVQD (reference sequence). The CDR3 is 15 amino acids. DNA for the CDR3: TGCGCCAGCAGCCCCCAACTGGCGGGAGACGATGAGCAGTACTTC. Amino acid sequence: CASSPQLAGDDEQYF.

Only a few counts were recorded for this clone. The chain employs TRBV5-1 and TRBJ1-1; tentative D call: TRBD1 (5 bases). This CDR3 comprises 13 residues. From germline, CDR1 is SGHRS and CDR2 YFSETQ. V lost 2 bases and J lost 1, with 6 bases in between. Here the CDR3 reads CASSFQGNTEAFF. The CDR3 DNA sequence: TGCGCCAGCAGCTTTCAGGGGAACACTGAAGCTTTCTTT.

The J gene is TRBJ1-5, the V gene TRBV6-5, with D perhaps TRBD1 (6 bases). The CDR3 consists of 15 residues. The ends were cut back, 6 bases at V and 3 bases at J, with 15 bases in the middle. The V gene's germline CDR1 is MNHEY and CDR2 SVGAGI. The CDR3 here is CASRGGQWANQPQHF. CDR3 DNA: TGTGCCAGCAGGGGCGGACAGTGGGCCAATCAGCCCCAGCATTTT.

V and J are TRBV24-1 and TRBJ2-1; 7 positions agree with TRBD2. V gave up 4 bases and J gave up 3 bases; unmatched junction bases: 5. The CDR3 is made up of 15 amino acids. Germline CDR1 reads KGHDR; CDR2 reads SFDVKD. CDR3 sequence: CATSDLAESYNEQFF. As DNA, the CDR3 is TGTGCCACCAGTGACCTAGCGGAGAGCTACAATGAGCAGTTCTTC.

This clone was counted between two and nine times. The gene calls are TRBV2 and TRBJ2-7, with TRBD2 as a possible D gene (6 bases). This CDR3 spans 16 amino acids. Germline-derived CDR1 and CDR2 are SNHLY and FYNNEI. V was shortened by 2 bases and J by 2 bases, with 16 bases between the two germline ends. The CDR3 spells CASSEIPAGITYEQYF. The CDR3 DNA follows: TGTGCCAGCAGTGAAATTCCTGCGGGAATAACCTACGAGCAGTACTTC.

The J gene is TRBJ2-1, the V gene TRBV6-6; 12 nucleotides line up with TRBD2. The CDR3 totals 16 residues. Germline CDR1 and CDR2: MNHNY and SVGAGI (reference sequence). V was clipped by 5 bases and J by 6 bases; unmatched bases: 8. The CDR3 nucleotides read TGTGCCAGCAGTCCCCTAGCGGGAGGGGAGGGCAATGAGCAGTTCTTC. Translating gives CASSPLAGGEGNEQFF.

In nucleotides, the CDR3 is TGTGCCAGCAGCCAGCAAGGACACTCCTACAATGAGCAGTTCTTC. This sequence encodes CASSQQGHSYNEQFF. J is TRBJ2-1 and V is TRBV11-2, with D possibly being TRBD1 (5 bases). The CDR3 extends over 15 amino acids. Per germline, CDR1 SGHAT and CDR2 FQNNGV. V gave up 5 bases and J gave up 0 bases, with 11 bases separating them.

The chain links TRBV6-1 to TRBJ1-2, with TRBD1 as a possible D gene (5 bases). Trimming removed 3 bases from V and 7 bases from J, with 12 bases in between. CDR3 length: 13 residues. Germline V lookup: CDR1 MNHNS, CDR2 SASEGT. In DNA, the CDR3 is TGTGCCAGCAGTGAGGGGGGACGGCCTGGCTACACCTTC. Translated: CASSEGGRPGYTF.

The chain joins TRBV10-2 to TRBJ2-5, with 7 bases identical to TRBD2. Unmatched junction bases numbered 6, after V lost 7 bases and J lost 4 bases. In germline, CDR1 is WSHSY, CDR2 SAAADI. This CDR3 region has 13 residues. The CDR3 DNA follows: TGCGCCAGCATTGGTTCGGGAGGAGAGACCCAGTACTTC. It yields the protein CASIGSGGETQYF.